This TCR beta chain was sequenced during a study of blood T cell repertoires in COVID-19. Background on the study: Some COVID-19 samples were acute and others convalescent; all came from the United States, Italy and Spain. In each case, the material was cDNA or gDNA derived from T cells, B-cell-depleted T cells, or PBMCs.

As originally analysed: The authors estimated nucleated cell counts from reference gene primer amplification. Assay used: immunoSEQ multiplex PCR; TCRdb lists only in-frame clones, some missing. For V, J and clone size, that table is used; D and trimming come from the DNA. The sample yields more than 200,000 clones, around nine tenths seen once. Seattle's enrolled individuals joined amid active infection and were then monitored longitudinally. This clone was recorded only once. Sequencing was performed on peripheral blood. The receptor was isolated from a woman aged 60 to 75 with COVID-19, enrolled during active disease.

Here the CDR3 reads CASSFGEYHYEQYF. The CDR3 coding sequence is TGTGCCAGCAGCTTCGGGGAATACCACTACGAGCAGTACTTC. The rearrangement links TRBV9 to TRBJ2-7; weak D call: TRBD2 (5 bases). The CDR3 extends over 14 amino acids. CDR1 is SGDLS and CDR2 is YYNGEE in the germline V gene. Trimming shortened V by 4 bases and J by 3 bases, and 14 bases separated the two germline ends.